The T cell receptor (beta chain) under discussion was sequenced for a study of T cell clusters in autoimmune cytopenias. CDR3 length: 16 amino acids. Per the germline V gene, CDR1 is LNHDA and CDR2 is SQIVND (reference sequence). TRB was amplified by touch-down multiplex PCR, primer pools A and B combined. TCRdb reprocessed the multiplex PCR reads; each CDR3 protein has one entry and no DNA is given. The repertoire table contains 3,000 to 4,000 distinct CDR3 sequences. Each sample's input was 250 ng genomic DNA, about 38,000 genome equivalents. This clonotype is deemed medium-sized (0.01 to 0.1%) by its frequency.

The clonotype originates from a human donor with an autoimmune cytopenia or autoimmune hepatitis (not recorded which). The sequenced sample consisted of peripheral blood. The rearrangement joins TRBV19 to TRBJ1-6; without DNA, the TCRdb call of TRBD1 cannot be checked. The CDR3 sequence: CASSSMVRGGVSPLHF. Full variable domain (outside the CDR3, taken from reference TRBV19 and TRBJ1-6): DGGITQSPKYLFRKEGQNVTLSCEQNLNHDAMYWYRQDPGQGLRLIYYSQIVNDFQKGDIAEGYSVSREKKESFPLTVTSAQKNPTAFYLCASSSMVRGGVSPLHFGNGTRLTVT.